Following are 14 T cell receptor beta chains from one sample sequenced in a study of blood T cell repertoires in COVID-19. TCRdb keeps only in-frame clones here, not all; method: immunoSEQ multiplex PCR. The top ten hold roughly 3.2% of the sample, which has about 190,000 clones, approximately 84% seen once. The sequenced material came from PBMCs or T cells enriched from blood (not recorded which). The source of these receptors is a woman aged 25 to 45 who had recovered from COVID-19.

This rearrangement joins TRBV9 to TRBJ2-1; 10 bases fit TRBD2. From germline, CDR1 is SGDLS and CDR2 YYNGEE. Trimming cost V 4 bases and J 1 base; bases outside gene matches: 14. The CDR3 runs 19 residues. CDR3 nucleotide sequence: TGTGCCAGCAGCTCACTAGGGGTTAGCGGGAGGTTTTCCTACAATGAGCAGTTCTTC. The encoded protein is CASSSLGVSGRFSYNEQFF.

The chain couples TRBV18 to TRBJ2-7, with unresolved D. This CDR3 comprises 14 residues. Trimming pared 1 base from V and 4 bases from J, leaving 11 bases between. The V gene's germline CDR1 is KGHSH and CDR2 LQKENI. The CDR3 sequence is CASSPRQATYEQYF. The DNA of the CDR3 is TGTGCCAGCTCACCACGCCAAGCTACTTACGAGCAGTACTTC.

V gene TRBV28 combines with J gene TRBJ2-3, with 12 bases matching TRBD2. The CDR3 covers 15 residues. J was trimmed by 6 bases and V by 2 bases; bases with no gene match: 3. Germline V gene data show CDR1 as MDHEN and CDR2 as SYDVKM. CDR3 in amino acids: CASSLIGLAGDTQYF. The CDR3 bases are TGTGCCAGCAGTTTAATCGGACTAGCGGGGGATACGCAGTATTTT.

This rearrangement joins TRBV27 to TRBJ2-2; D possibly corresponds to TRBD1 (6 bases). CDR3 length: 14 residues. Germline V gene data show CDR1 as MNHEY and CDR2 as SMNVEV (reference sequence). Trimming shortened V by 10 bases and J by 0 bases, and 12 bases separated the two germline ends. The CDR3 nucleotides read TGTGCCACCACCGGGACACCGAACACCGGGGAGCTGTTTTTT. Protein product: CATTGTPNTGELFF.

The gene calls are TRBV12-5 and TRBJ2-3, with 7 positions matching TRBD1. The J segment lost 3 bases and the V segment lost 0 bases, leaving 3 bases of the junction unmatched. This CDR3 spans 15 amino acids. Germline CDR1 and CDR2: LGHNT and FRNRAP. CDR3 bases: TGTGCTAGTGGTTTGGTAGGGGGCGGAACAGATACGCAGTATTTT. Its protein is CASGLVGGGTDTQYF.

This clone was observed once. V is TRBV2 and J is TRBJ2-7, with D maybe TRBD2 (7 bases). The germline gives CDR1 SNHLY, CDR2 FYNNEI. The V end lost 8 bases, the J end lost 2 bases, and 13 bases lay between the germline ends. This CDR3 spans 13 amino acids. In nucleotides, the CDR3 is TGTGCCAGCCAGCGGGACAACGCCTACGAGCAGTACTTC. The encoded protein is CASQRDNAYEQYF.

In this sample, this clone turned up once. The rearrangement joins TRBV14 to TRBJ1-2; D gene unclear. CDR1 and CDR2 (germline): SGHDN, FVKESK. Trimming pared 4 bases from V and 1 base from J, leaving 10 bases between. CDR3 length equals 14 residues. The DNA for the CDR3 is TGTGCCAGCAGCCTCTCGGCGGGTAACTATGGCTACACCTTC. Translated, it gives CASSLSAGNYGYTF.

In nucleotides, the CDR3 is TGTGCCAGCTCACCAAGGGCCAGCGGGGACCTCTCCTACAATGAGCAGTTCTTC. This sequence encodes CASSPRASGDLSYNEQFF. The V call is TRBV18, the J call TRBJ2-1; 7 bases map to TRBD2. Trimming at V came to 2 bases and at J to 0 bases, leaving 10 bases not matched to a gene. The CDR3 has 18 amino acids. From germline, CDR1 is KGHSH and CDR2 LQKENI.

The gene calls are TRBV9 and TRBJ1-2, with 8 positions matching TRBD1. Germline trimming cut 1 base from V and 7 bases from J; bases unmatched to any gene: 6. CDR1 is SGDLS and CDR2 is YYNGEE in the germline V gene. The length of the CDR3 is 14 residues. CDR3 protein: CASSVRQGFGGYTF. The CDR3, as DNA: TGTGCCAGCAGCGTACGACAGGGGTTTGGTGGCTACACCTTC.

The V and J genes are TRBV21-1 and TRBJ2-2; the D call in the table, TRBD1, was not verified against the DNA. TRBV21-1 is labeled a pseudogene. The CDR3 runs 14 residues. The chain's CDR3 is CASTALDRVGELFF. As DNA, the CDR3 is TGTGCCAGCACCGCACTAGACAGGGTCGGGGAGCTGTTTTTT.

The chain joins TRBV5-1 to TRBJ2-1; D is perhaps TRBD2 (5 bases). V gave up 4 bases and J gave up 3 bases, with 8 bases separating them. This CDR3 comprises 13 residues. Germline assignment: CDR1 SGHRS and CDR2 YFSETQ. CDR3 sequence: CASSLRDYNEQFF. The CDR3 DNA reads as TGCGCCAGCAGCCTCCGGGACTACAATGAGCAGTTCTTC.

The chain couples TRBV3-1 (or the pseudogene TRBV3-2) to TRBJ2-2, with D possibly TRBD1 on 6 matching bases. The CDR3 consists of 14 residues. Germline V CDR1 and CDR2: LGHDT, YNNKEL (reference sequence). V shed 4 bases and J shed 4 bases, with 10 bases lying between them. This CDR3 reads CASSPSGVTGELFF. The CDR3 DNA reads TGTGCCAGCAGCCCGTCAGGGGTCACCGGGGAGCTGTTTTTT.

The table lists this clone with a few counts. The chain links TRBV7-9 to TRBJ1-2, with 9 bases matching TRBD1. The CDR3 sequence is 16 residues long. CDR1 and CDR2 (germline): SEHNR, FQNEAQ (reference sequence). Unmatched junction bases numbered 11, after V lost 3 bases and J lost 6 bases. The CDR3 region has the DNA TGTGCCAGCAGCTTGTCCTCCGGGACAGGGACGGATGGCTACACCTTC. It is translated as CASSLSSGTGTDGYTF.

The J gene is TRBJ1-2, the V gene TRBV19; 10 bases are a match to TRBD1. CDR3 length: 15 residues. Germline-derived CDR1 and CDR2 are LNHDA and SQIVND (reference sequence). The trim removed 8 bases at V and 5 bases at J, leaving 11 bases unmatched. The CDR3 nucleotides read TGTGCCAGTTTTGACAGGGGGCAGTCTTATTATGGCTACACCTTC. Protein: CASFDRGQSYYGYTF.